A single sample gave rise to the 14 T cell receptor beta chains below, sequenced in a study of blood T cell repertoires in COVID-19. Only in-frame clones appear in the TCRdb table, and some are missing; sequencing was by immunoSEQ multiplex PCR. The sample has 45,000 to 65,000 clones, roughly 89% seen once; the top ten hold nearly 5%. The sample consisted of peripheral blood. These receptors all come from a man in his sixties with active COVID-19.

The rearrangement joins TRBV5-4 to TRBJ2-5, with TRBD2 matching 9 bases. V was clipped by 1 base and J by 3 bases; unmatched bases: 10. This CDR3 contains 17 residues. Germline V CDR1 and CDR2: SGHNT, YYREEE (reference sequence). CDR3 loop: CASSLSQPSGAKETQYF. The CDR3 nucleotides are TGTGCCAGCAGCTTGTCCCAACCTAGCGGGGCTAAAGAGACCCAGTACTTC.

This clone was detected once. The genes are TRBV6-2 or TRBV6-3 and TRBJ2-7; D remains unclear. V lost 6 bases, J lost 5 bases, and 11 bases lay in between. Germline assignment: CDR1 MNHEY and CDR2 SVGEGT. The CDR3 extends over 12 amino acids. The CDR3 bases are TGTGCCAGCAGCCGCCGGGTCCACGAGCAGTACTTC. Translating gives CASSRRVHEQYF.

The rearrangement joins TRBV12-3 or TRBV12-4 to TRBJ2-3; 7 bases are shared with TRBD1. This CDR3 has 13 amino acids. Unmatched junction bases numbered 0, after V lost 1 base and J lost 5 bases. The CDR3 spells CASSLDRGDTQYF. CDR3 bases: TGTGCCAGCAGTTTAGACAGGGGAGATACGCAGTATTTT.

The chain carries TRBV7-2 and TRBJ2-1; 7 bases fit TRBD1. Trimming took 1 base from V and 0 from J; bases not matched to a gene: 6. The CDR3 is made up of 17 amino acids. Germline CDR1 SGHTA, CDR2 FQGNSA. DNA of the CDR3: TGTGCCAGCAGCTTAGTAAGGGGGCATAGCTCCTACAATGAGCAGTTCTTC. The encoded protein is CASSLVRGHSSYNEQFF.

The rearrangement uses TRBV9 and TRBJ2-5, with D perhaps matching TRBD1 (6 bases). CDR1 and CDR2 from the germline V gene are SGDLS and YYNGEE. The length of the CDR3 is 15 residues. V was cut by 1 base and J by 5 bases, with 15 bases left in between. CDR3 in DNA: TGTGCCAGCAGCGTAAATAAGGGGGTGCTTGAGACCCAGTACTTC. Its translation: CASSVNKGVLETQYF. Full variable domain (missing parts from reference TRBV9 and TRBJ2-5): DSGVTQTPKHLITATGQRVTLRCSPRSGDLSVYWYQQSLDQGLQFLIQYYNGEERAKGNILERFSAQQFPDLHSELNLSSLELGDSALYFCASSVNKGVLETQYFGPGTRLLVL.

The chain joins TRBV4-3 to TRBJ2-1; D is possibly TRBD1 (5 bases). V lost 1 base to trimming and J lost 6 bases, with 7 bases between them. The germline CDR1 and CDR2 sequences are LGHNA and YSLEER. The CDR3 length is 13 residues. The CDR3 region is CASSQVRGNEQFF. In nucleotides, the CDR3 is TGCGCCAGCAGCCAAGTTAGGGGCAATGAGCAGTTCTTC.

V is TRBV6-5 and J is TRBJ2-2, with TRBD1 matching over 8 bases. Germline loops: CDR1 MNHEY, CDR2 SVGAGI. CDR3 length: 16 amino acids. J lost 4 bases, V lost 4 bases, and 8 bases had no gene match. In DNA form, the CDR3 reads TGTGCCAGCAGTTCGCCAGGGGGCTCCGGCACCGGGGAGCTGTTTTTT. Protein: CASSSPGGSGTGELFF.

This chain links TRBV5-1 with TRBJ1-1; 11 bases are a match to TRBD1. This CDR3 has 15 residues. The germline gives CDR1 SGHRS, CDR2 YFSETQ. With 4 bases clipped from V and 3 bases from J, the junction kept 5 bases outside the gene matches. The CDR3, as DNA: TGCGCCAGCAGCGCCAGGACAGGGGGCGACACTGAAGCTTTCTTT. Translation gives CASSARTGGDTEAFF.

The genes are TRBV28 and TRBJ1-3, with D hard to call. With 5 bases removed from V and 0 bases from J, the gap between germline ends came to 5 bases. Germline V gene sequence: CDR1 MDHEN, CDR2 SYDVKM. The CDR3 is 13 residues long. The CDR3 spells CASSPFSGNTIYF. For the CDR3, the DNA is TGTGCCAGCAGTCCTTTCTCTGGAAACACCATATATTTT.

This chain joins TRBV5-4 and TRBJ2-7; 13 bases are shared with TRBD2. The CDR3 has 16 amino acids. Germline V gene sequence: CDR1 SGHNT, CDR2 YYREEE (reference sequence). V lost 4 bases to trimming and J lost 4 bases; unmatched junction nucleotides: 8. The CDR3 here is CASSPGTSGTNYEQYF. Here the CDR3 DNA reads TGTGCCAGCAGCCCCGGGACTAGCGGGACGAATTACGAGCAGTACTTC.

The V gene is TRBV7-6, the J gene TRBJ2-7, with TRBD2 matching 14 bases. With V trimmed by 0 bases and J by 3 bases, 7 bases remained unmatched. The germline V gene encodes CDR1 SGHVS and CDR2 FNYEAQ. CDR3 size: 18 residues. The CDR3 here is CASSLARGLAGVVYEQYF. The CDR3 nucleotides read TGTGCCAGCAGCTTAGCGCGGGGACTAGCGGGAGTGGTCTACGAGCAGTACTTC. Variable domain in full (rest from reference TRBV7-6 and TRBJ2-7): GAGVSQSPRYKVTKRGQDVALRCDPISGHVSLYWYRQALGQGPEFLTYFNYEAQQDKSGLPNDRFSAERPEGSISTLTIQRTEQRDSAMYRCASSLARGLAGVVYEQYFGPGTRLTVT.

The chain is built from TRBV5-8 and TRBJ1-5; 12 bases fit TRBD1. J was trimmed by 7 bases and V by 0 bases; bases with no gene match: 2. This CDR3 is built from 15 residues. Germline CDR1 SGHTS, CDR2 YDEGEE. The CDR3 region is CASSLGGTGGQPQHF. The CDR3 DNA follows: TGTGCCAGCAGCTTGGGGGGGACAGGGGGCCAGCCCCAGCATTTT.

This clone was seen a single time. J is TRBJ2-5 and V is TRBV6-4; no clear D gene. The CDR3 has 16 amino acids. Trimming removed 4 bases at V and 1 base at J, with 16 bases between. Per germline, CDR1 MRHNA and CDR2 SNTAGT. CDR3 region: CASSVVRRPSQETQYF. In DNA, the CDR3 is TGTGCCAGCAGTGTTGTCAGGCGACCCTCCCAAGAGACCCAGTACTTC.

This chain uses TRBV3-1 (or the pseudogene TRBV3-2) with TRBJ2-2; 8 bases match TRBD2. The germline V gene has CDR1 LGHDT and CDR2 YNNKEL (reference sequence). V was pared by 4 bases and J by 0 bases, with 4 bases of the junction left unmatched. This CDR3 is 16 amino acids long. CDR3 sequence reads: CASSPWTSTNTGELFF. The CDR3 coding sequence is TGTGCCAGCAGCCCCTGGACTAGCACGAACACCGGGGAGCTGTTTTTT.